This TCR beta chain was observed in a study of a mutant IDH1 vaccine in newly diagnosed glioma. As for this clone: The antigen is undetermined.

Clones were sequenced by immunoSEQ multiplex PCR, and TCRdb holds only the in-frame ones, with some missing. Of 45,000 to 65,000 clones listed, 82% are singletons. The time point denotes: week 5, during vaccination. The study gave 300 ug of mutant IDH1 20-mer peptide per vaccine dose, with topical imiquimod. Points from the study as a whole: Immune responses arising from the vaccine appeared in around 92% of patients.

V lost 5 bases and J 6 bases, leaving 16 bases between the germline ends. The CDR3 is made up of 15 amino acids. Germline values: CDR1 SGHTA, CDR2 FQGNSA. This sequence joins TRBV7-2 and TRBJ2-2; weak D call: TRBD1 (5 bases). Here the sequenced sample was PBMCs, taken from a glioma patient whose treatment included an IDH1 peptide vaccine. The receptor comes from a woman younger than 35 with glioma. Some clones in this sample may be carry-over from other donors' samples. The CDR3 is CASSVQVDKAGELFF. CDR3 DNA sequence: TGTGCCAGCAGCGTACAGGTGGATAAGGCCGGGGAGCTGTTTTTT.